This T cell receptor beta chain was recorded in a study of blood T cell repertoires in COVID-19. Study as a whole: From T cells, B-cell-depleted T cells, or PBMCs came the material, which was cDNA or gDNA.

Produced via immunoSEQ multiplex PCR; TCRdb's table is partial and in-frame only. The table records about 170,000 clones, 60% to 80% of them present only once. The V gene lost 0 bases and the J gene lost 5 bases, with 11 bases spanning the gap. CDR1 is SGDLS, CDR2 YYNGEE, per germline. This CDR3 is built from 14 residues. The sequenced sample was peripheral blood. The receptor was isolated from a man aged 65-85 years with acute or convalescent COVID-19. The rearrangement joins TRBV9 to TRBJ1-1; D is possibly TRBD1 (6 bases). CDR3 sequence reads: CASSVGGGVTEAFF. The CDR3 bases are TGTGCCAGCAGCGTAGGAGGGGGGGTTACTGAAGCTTTCTTT.